This T cell receptor (beta chain) came from a study of shared clonotypes between healthy human individuals. Findings and caveats of the study: Sorted-subset samples were not fully sequenced, rarefaction indicated.

Assay: immunoSEQ multiplex PCR; the TCRdb copy retains only in-frame clones and omits some. The sample shows over 2 million clones, about 95% of them seen only once. CD8 cells classed as naive were CD45RO-negative and positively selected for CCR7, excluding terminally differentiated effector memory CD45RA+ cells. This CDR3 contains 14 residues. The V gene's germline CDR1 is MGHRA and CDR2 YSYEKL. V was trimmed by 2 bases and J by 0 bases, leaving 7 bases between them. Note on this clone: The antigen remains undetermined.

This TCR was recovered from a man aged 18 to 35 in good health. Sample: naive CD8+ T cells sorted from blood. The chain joins TRBV4-1 to TRBJ1-2; D remains unclear. CDR3 DNA: TGCGCCAGCAGCCAACTTGCTGCTAACTATGGCTACACCTTC. It encodes CASSQLAANYGYTF.